Presented here are 18 T cell receptor beta chains from one specimen sequenced in a study of blood T cell repertoires in COVID-19. Measured with immunoSEQ multiplex PCR; TCRdb has only the in-frame clones, and not every one. This sample has around 140,000 clones, with about nine tenths found just once. The sample was peripheral blood. The source of these receptors is a human donor with COVID-19, enrolled during active disease. The donor label of this sample is uncertain.

The rearrangement joins TRBV5-1 to TRBJ1-2, with D perhaps TRBD1 (5 bases). V lost 2 bases, J lost 8 bases, and 13 bases lay in between. CDR1 is SGHRS and CDR2 is YFSETQ in the germline V gene. There are 13 residues in the CDR3. DNA of the CDR3: TGCGCCAGCAGCTTTGGGGGGTTGGTAGGCTACACCTTC. Translated, it gives CASSFGGLVGYTF.

The chain carries TRBV6-5 and TRBJ1-2; no definite D call. The CDR3 spans 13 residues. Trimming removed 0 bases at V and 5 bases at J, with 7 bases between. From germline, CDR1 is MNHEY and CDR2 SVGAGI. The CDR3 reads CASSYSEQYGYTF. The CDR3 DNA sequence: TGTGCCAGCAGTTACTCGGAACAGTATGGCTACACCTTC.

The rearrangement links TRBV6-1 to TRBJ2-2; D is perhaps TRBD1 (6 bases). CDR3 length: 17 residues. V lost 4 bases and J lost 5, with 20 bases in between. CDR1 and CDR2 from the germline V gene are MNHNS and SASEGT. This CDR3 reads CASSVLQRTAGTGELFF. The CDR3, as DNA: TGTGCCAGCAGTGTCCTCCAACGGACAGCAGGGACCGGGGAGCTGTTTTTT.

The rearrangement links TRBV28 to TRBJ2-1; 7 bases are shared with TRBD1. V lost 4 bases, J lost 9 bases, and 3 bases stayed unmatched. Germline CDR1 and CDR2: MDHEN and SYDVKM. This CDR3 is built from 12 residues. The CDR3 here is CASSSWTGEQFF. The CDR3 DNA follows: TGTGCCAGCAGTTCATGGACAGGTGAGCAGTTCTTC.

This clone was seen just once. The chain uses TRBV28 and TRBJ1-1; 8 bases line up with TRBD1. CDR1 is MDHEN, CDR2 SYDVKM, per germline. V was clipped by 1 base and J by 1 base; unmatched bases: 2. The CDR3 is made up of 15 amino acids. The CDR3 here is CASSLFGQGNTEAFF. The CDR3 coding sequence is TGTGCCAGCAGTTTATTTGGACAGGGGAACACTGAAGCTTTCTTT.

The rearrangement links TRBV7-2 to TRBJ2-2; tentatively, D is TRBD1 (6 bases). CDR1 is SGHTA, CDR2 FQGNSA, per germline. This CDR3 spans 15 amino acids. Between the trimmed V and J ends, which lost 2 bases and 6 bases, there was a span of 13 bases. The DNA of the CDR3 is TGTGCCAGCAGCTTATTGGCAGGGGCGGCCGGGGAGCTGTTTTTT. Encoded protein: CASSLLAGAAGELFF.

This sequence joins TRBV7-9 and TRBJ2-7, with 8 bases lining up with TRBD2. Germline V CDR1 and CDR2: SEHNR, FQNEAQ (reference sequence). The CDR3 contains 14 residues. The V and J ends lost 1 base and 3 bases, in that order; junction bases with no gene match: 2. DNA of the CDR3: TGTGCCAGCAGCTTAGGACTAGCGCTCTACGAGCAGTACTTC. Translating it yields CASSLGLALYEQYF.

J is TRBJ2-3 and V is TRBV19, with 12 bases fitting TRBD2. This CDR3 has 14 residues. Germline CDR1 and CDR2: LNHDA and SQIVND (reference sequence). J was trimmed by 3 bases and V by 9 bases; bases with no gene match: 4. CDR3 residues: CASRLAGETDTQYF. CDR3 nucleotides: TGTGCCAGCCGACTAGCGGGAGAAACAGATACGCAGTATTTT.

V and J are TRBV5-1 and TRBJ2-7, with TRBD1 matching over 8 bases. V lost 0 bases to trimming and J lost 0 bases; unmatched junction nucleotides: 8. There are 17 residues in the CDR3. The V gene's germline CDR1 is SGHRS and CDR2 YFSETQ. CDR3 protein: CASSLGTGLRGSYEQYF. The CDR3 DNA follows: TGCGCCAGCAGCTTGGGGACAGGGCTCAGGGGCTCCTACGAGCAGTACTTC.

V is TRBV25-1 and J is TRBJ2-3, with 8 bases aligning to TRBD1. The CDR3 sequence is 15 residues long. Trimming took 3 bases from V and 4 from J; bases not matched to a gene: 6. CDR1 and CDR2 (germline): MGHDK, SYGVNS. This chain's CDR3 is CASSDRTGSPDTQYF. In nucleotides, the CDR3 is TGTGCCAGCAGTGACCGGACAGGGAGTCCAGATACGCAGTATTTT.

V and J are TRBV28 and TRBJ1-4; 7 bases fit TRBD1. Looked up from germline, CDR1 is MDHEN and CDR2 is SYDVKM. The CDR3 contains 16 residues. J gave up 0 bases and V 6 bases, and 7 bases lay outside the gene matches. The CDR3 loop is CASSPPQGATNEKLFF. CDR3 sequence (DNA): TGTGCCAGCAGCCCCCCGCAGGGGGCAACTAATGAAAAACTGTTTTTT.

This clone was seen only once. This sequence joins TRBV28 and TRBJ1-1; no clear D. In germline, CDR1 is MDHEN, CDR2 SYDVKM. This CDR3 region has 14 residues. V lost 7 bases, J lost 0 bases, and 12 bases lay in between. The DNA for the CDR3 is TGTGCCAGCATTACAGCAACTTTGAACACTGAAGCTTTCTTT. This gives the protein CASITATLNTEAFF.

V is TRBV5-6 and J is TRBJ2-4, with D possibly TRBD2 on 6 matching bases. V lost 2 bases and J lost 0, with 9 bases in between. The germline CDR1 and CDR2 sequences are SGHDT and YYEEEE. This CDR3 is built from 15 residues. The DNA of the CDR3 is TGTGCCAGCAGCTTCTCCGGGGGAGCCAAAAACATTCAGTACTTC. This codes for CASSFSGGAKNIQYF.

This chain uses TRBV2 with TRBJ1-6; D is unclear. The CDR3 totals 13 residues. V was shortened by 1 base and J by 10 bases, with 8 bases between the two germline ends. The germline CDR1 and CDR2 sequences are SNHLY and FYNNEI. DNA for the CDR3: TGTGCCAGCAGTGAAGTCGGGTACTCACCCCTCCACTTT. Translation gives CASSEVGYSPLHF.

J is TRBJ2-5 and V is TRBV25-1; D unclear. Trimming cost V 5 bases and J 2 bases, with 6 bases left between them. Germline values: CDR1 MGHDK, CDR2 SYGVNS. The CDR3 length is 12 residues. CDR3: CASSKTQETQYF. The CDR3 DNA is TGTGCCAGCAGTAAAACTCAAGAGACCCAGTACTTC.

This clone was counted a few times. The V and J genes are TRBV5-5 and TRBJ1-1; tentatively, D is TRBD1 (6 bases). Germline V gene data show CDR1 as SGHKS and CDR2 as YYEKEE (reference sequence). The CDR3 loop spans 14 amino acids. V lost 3 bases to trimming and J lost 4 bases, with 13 bases between them. This CDR3 reads CASSSDRFGTEAFF. The CDR3 region has the DNA TGTGCCAGCAGCTCTGACAGGTTTGGCACTGAAGCTTTCTTT.

The V and J genes are TRBV19 and TRBJ1-1, with D possibly being TRBD1 (5 bases). CDR1 LNHDA and CDR2 SQIVND come from the germline V gene (reference sequence). Trimming removed 7 bases at V and 0 bases at J, with 15 bases between. There are 15 residues in the CDR3. In DNA form, the CDR3 reads TGTGCCAGTACCTCGCGGGGCGCCGTGAACACTGAAGCTTTCTTT. Protein sequence: CASTSRGAVNTEAFF.

The chain employs TRBV11-2 and TRBJ2-2; 10 bases match TRBD2. V dropped 1 base and J dropped 1; count of bases not matched to a gene: 9. Germline lookup yields CDR1 SGHAT and CDR2 FQNNGV. CDR3 length equals 19 residues. The CDR3, as DNA: TGTGCCAGCAGCTTAGGGTTGGGACTAGCGCAGAAGAACACCGGGGAGCTGTTTTTT. Its translation: CASSLGLGLAQKNTGELFF.